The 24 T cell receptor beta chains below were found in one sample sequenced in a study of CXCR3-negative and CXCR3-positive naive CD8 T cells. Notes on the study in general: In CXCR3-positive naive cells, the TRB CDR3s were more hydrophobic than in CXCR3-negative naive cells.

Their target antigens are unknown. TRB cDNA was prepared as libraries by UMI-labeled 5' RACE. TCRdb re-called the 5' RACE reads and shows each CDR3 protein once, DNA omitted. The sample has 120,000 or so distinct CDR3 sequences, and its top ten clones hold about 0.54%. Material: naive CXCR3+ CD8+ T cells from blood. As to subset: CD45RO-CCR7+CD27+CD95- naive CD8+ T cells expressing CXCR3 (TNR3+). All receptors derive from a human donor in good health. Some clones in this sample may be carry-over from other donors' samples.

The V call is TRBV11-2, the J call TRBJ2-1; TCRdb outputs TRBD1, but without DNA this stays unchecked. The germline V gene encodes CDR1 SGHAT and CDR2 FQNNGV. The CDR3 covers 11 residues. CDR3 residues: CASSPGTVQFF.

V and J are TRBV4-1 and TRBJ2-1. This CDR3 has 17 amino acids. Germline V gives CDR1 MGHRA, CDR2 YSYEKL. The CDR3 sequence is CASSQEPLGSSYNEQFF.

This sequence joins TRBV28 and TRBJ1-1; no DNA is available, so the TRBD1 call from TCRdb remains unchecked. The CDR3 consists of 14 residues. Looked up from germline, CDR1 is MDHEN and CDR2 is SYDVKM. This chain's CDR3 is CASSLLQGSTEAFF.

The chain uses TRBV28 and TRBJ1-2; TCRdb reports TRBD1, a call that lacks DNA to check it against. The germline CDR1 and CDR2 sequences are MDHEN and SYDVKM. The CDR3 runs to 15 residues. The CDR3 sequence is CASRRLPTTDYGYTF.

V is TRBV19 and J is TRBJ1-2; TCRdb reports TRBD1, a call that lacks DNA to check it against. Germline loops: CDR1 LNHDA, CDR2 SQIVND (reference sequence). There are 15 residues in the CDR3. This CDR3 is CASSIGPRDVYGYTF.

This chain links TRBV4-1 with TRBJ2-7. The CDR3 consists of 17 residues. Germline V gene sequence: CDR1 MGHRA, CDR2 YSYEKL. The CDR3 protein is CASSPSGSTIVSYEQYF.

CDR3 sequence reads: CASSLAGDLNTEAFF. The J gene is TRBJ1-1, the V gene TRBV11-3. The CDR3 extends over 15 amino acids. Germline V gives CDR1 SGHNT, CDR2 YENEEA.

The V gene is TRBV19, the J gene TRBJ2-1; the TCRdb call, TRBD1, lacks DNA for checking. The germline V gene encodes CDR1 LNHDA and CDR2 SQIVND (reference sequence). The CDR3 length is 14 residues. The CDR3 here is CASSLGQGLNEQFF.

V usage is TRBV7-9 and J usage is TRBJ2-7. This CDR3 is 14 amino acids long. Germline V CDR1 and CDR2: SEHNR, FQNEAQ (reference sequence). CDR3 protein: CASRTTEKSYEQYF.

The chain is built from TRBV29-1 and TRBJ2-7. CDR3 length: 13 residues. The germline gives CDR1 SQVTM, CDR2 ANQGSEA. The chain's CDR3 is CSVGSGDSYEQYF.

The CDR3 region is CASSFQGVGYNEQFF. V and J are TRBV5-5 and TRBJ2-1; TCRdb lists TRBD1, though no DNA is available to test this call. Germline loops: CDR1 SGHKS, CDR2 YYEKEE (reference sequence). The CDR3 totals 15 residues.

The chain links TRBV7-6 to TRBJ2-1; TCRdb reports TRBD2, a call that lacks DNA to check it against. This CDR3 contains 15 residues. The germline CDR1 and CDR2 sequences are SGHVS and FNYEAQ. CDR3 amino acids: CASSRRAGGLNEQFF. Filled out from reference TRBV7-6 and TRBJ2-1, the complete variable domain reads GAGVSQSPRYKVTKRGQDVALRCDPISGHVSLYWYRQALGQGPEFLTYFNYEAQQDKSGLPNDRFSAERPEGSISTLTIQRTEQRDSAMYRCASSRRAGGLNEQFFGPGTRLTVL.

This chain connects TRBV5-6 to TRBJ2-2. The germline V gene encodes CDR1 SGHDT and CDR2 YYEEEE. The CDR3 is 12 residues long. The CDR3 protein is CASSSIGGELFF.

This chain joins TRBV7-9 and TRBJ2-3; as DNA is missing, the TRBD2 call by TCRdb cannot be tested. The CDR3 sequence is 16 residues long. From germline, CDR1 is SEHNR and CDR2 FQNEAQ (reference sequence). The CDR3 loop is CASGSGPFLSTDTQYF.

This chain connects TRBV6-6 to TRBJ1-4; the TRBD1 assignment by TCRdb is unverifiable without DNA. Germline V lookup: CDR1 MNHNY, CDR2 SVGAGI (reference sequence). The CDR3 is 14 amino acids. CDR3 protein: CASSYWGANEKLFF.

The CDR3 sequence is CASSSSRTGVNYGYTF. The V gene is TRBV7-9, the J gene TRBJ1-2; TCRdb proposes TRBD1, but this gene call is untestable without DNA. Looked up from germline, CDR1 is SEHNR and CDR2 is FQNEAQ (reference sequence). This CDR3 has 16 residues.

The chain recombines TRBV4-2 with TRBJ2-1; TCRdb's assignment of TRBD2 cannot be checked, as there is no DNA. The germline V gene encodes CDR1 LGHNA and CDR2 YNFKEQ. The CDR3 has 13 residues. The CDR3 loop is CASSAGTSLEQFF.

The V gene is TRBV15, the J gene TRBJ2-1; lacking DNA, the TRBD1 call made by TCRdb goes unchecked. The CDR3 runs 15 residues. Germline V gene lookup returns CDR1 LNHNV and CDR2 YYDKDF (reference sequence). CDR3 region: CATSADGGSYNEQFF.

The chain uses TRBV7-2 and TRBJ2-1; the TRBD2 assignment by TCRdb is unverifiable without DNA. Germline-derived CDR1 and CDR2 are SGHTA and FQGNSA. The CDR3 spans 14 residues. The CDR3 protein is CASSWGGLNNEQFF.

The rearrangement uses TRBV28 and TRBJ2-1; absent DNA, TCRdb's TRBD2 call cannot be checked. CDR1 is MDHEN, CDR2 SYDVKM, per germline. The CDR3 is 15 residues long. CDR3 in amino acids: CASSSTGLGRNEQFF.

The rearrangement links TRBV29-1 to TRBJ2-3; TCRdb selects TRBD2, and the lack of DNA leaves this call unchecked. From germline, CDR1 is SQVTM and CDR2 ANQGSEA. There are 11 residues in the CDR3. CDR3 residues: CSVGAGDTQYF.

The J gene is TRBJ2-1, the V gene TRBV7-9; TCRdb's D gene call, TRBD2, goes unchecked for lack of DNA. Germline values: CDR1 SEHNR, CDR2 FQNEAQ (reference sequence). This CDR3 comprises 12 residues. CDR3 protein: CASSPQEGEQFF. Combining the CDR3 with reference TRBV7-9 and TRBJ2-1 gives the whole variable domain DTGVSQNPRHKITKRGQNVTFRCDPISEHNRLYWYRQTLGQGPEFLTYFQNEAQLEKSRLLSDRFSAERPKGSFSTLEIQRTEQGDSAMYLCASSPQEGEQFFGPGTRLTVL.

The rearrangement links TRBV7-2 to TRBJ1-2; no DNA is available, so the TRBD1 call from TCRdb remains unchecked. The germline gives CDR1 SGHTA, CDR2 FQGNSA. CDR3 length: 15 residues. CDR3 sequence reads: CASSLAPGTDYGYTF.

This chain's CDR3 is CASSLATSGNTDTQYF. The gene calls are TRBV7-9 and TRBJ2-3. The CDR3 loop spans 16 amino acids. Per germline, CDR1 SEHNR and CDR2 FQNEAQ (reference sequence).